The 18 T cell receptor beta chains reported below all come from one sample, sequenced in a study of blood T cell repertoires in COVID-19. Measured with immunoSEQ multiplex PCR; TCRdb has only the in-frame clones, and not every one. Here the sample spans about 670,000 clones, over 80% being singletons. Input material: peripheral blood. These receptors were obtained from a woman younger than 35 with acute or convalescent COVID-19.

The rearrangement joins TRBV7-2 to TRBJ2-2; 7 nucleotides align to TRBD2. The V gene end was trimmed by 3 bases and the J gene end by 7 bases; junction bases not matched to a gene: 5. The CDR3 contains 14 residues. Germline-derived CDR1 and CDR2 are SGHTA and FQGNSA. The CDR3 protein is CASSFFGGIGELFF. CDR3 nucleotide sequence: TGTGCCAGCAGCTTTTTCGGGGGGATCGGGGAGCTGTTTTTT.

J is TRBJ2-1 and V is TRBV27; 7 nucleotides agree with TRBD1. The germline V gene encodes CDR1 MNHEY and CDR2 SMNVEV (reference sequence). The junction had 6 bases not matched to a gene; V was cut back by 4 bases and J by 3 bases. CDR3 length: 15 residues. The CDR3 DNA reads TGTGCCAGCAGTTCCCGACAGGGCTACTACAATGAGCAGTTCTTC. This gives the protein CASSSRQGYYNEQFF.

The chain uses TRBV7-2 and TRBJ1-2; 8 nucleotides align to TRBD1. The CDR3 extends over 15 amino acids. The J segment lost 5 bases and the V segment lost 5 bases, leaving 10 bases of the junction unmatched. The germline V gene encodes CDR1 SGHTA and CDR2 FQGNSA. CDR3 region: CASSPGQGVTYGYTF. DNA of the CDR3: TGTGCCAGCAGCCCCGGACAGGGAGTGACTTATGGCTACACCTTC. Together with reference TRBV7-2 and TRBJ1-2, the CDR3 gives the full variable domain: GAGVSQSPSNKVTEKGKDVELRCDPISGHTALYWYRQSLGQGLEFLIYFQGNSAPDKSGLPSDRFSAERTGGSVSTLTIQRTQQEDSAVYLCASSPGQGVTYGYTFGSGTRLTVV.

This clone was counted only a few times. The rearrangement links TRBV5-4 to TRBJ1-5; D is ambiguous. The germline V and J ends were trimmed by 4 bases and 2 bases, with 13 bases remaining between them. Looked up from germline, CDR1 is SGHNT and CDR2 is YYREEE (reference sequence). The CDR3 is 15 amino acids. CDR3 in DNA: TGTGCCAGCAGCGTAACGAATACTGGCAATCAGCCCCAGCATTTT. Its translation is CASSVTNTGNQPQHF.

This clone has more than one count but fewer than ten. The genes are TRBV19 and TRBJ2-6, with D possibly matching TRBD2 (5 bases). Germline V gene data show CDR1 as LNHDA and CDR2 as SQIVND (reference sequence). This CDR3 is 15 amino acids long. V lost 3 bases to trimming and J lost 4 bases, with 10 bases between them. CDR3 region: CASSIGETGANVLTF. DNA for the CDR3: TGTGCCAGTAGTATTGGGGAGACAGGGGCCAACGTCCTGACTTTC.

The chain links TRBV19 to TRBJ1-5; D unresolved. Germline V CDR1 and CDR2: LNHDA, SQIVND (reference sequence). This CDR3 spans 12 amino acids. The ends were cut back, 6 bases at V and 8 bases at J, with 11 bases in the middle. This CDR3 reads CASSAYRKPQHF. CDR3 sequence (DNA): TGTGCCAGTAGCGCGTACCGTAAGCCCCAGCATTTT.

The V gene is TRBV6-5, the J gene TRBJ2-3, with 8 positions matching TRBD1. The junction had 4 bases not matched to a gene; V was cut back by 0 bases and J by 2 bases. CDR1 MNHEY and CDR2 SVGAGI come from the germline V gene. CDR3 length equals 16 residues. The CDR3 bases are TGTGCCAGCAGTTACTCCCGGACAGGGCCCACAGATACGCAGTATTTT. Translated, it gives CASSYSRTGPTDTQYF.

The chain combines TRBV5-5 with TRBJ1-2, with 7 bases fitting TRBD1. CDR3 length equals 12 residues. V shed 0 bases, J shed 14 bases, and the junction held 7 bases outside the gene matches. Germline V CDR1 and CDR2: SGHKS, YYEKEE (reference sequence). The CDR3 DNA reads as TGTGCCAGCAGCTTGGCGAGTACAGGGGTTACCTTC. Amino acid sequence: CASSLASTGVTF.

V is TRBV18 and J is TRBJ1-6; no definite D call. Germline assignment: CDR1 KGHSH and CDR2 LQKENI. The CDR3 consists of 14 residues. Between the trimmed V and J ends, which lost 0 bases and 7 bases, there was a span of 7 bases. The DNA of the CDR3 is TGTGCCAGCTCACCACCGATAGTCAATTCACCCCTCCACTTT. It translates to CASSPPIVNSPLHF.

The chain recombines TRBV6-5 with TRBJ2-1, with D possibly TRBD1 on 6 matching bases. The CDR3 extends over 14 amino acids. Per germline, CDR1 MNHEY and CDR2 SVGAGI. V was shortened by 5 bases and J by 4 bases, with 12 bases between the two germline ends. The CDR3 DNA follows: TGTGCCAGCAGTACCGGGACACCTTACAATGAGCAGTTCTTC. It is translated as CASSTGTPYNEQFF.

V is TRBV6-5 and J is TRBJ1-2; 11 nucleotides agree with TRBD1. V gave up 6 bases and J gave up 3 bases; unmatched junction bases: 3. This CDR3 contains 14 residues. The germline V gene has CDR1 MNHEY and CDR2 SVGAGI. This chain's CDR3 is CASSRGQGDYGYTF. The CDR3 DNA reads TGTGCCAGCAGCCGGGGACAGGGGGACTATGGCTACACCTTC.

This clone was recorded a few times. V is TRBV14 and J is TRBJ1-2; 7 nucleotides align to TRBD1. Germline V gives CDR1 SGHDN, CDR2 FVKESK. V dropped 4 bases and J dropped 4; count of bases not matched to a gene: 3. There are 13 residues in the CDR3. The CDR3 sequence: CASSLGQLYGYTF. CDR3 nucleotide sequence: TGTGCCAGCAGCCTGGGACAGCTCTATGGCTACACCTTC.

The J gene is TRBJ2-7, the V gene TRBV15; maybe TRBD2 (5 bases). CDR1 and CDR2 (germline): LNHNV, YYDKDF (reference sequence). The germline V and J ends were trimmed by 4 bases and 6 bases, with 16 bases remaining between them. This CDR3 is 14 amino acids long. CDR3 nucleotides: TGTGCCACCAGCAAGAACTGGGAGAACCTCGAGCAGTACTTC. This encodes CATSKNWENLEQYF.

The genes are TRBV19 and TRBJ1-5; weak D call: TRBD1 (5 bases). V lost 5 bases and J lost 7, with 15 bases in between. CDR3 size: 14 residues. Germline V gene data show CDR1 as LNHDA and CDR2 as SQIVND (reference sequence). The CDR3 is CASSYQGFEQPQHF. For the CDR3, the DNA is TGTGCCAGTAGTTACCAGGGATTTGAACAGCCCCAGCATTTT.

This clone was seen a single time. CDR3: CASSQGTVSGNTIYF. The CDR3 DNA reads TGTGCCAGCAGCCAAGGGACAGTCTCTGGAAACACCATATATTTT. The rearrangement uses TRBV6-2 or TRBV6-3 and TRBJ1-3; 7 nucleotides match TRBD1. The CDR3 runs 15 residues. Per germline, CDR1 MNHEY and CDR2 SVGEGT. V shed 6 bases and J 0 bases; nucleotides not matched to a gene: 5.

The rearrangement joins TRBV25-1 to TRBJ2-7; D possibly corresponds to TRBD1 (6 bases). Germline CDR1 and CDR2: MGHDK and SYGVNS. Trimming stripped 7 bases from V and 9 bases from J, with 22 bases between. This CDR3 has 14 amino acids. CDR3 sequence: CASNPTGTRVRQYF. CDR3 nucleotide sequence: TGTGCCAGCAACCCTACCGGGACACGGGTCCGGCAGTACTTC.

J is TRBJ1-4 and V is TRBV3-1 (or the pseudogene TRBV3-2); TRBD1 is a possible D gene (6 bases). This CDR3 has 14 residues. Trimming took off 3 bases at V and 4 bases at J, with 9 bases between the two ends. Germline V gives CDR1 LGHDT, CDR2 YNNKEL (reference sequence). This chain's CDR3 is CASSQSRGNEKLFF. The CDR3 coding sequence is TGTGCCAGCAGCCAGTCCAGGGGTAATGAAAAACTGTTTTTT.

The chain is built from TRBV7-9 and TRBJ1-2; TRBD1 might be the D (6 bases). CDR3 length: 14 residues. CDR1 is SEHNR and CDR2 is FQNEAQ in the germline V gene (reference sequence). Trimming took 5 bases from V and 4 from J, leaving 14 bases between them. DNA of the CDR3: TGTGCCAGCAGCGCCCCAGGGGACCGCTATGGCTACACCTTC. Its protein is CASSAPGDRYGYTF.